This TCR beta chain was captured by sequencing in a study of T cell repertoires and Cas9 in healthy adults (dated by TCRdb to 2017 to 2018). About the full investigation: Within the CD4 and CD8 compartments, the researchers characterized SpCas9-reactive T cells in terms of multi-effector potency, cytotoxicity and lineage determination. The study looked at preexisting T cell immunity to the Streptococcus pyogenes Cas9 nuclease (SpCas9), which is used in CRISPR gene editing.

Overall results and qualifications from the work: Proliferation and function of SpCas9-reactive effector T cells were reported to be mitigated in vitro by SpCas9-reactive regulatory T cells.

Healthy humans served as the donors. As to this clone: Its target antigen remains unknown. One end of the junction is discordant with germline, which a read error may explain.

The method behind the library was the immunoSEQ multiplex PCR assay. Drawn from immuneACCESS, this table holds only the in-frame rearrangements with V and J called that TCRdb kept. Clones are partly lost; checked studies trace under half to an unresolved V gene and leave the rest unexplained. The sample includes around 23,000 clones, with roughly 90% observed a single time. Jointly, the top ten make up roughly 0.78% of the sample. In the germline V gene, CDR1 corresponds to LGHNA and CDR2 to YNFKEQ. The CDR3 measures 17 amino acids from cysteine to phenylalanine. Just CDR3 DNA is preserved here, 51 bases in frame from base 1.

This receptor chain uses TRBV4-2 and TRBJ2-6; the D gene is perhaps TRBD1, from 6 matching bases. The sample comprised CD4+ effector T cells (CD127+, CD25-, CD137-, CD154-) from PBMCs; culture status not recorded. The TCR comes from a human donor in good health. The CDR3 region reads CASSQRQGAEGGNVLTF. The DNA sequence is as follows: TGTGCCAGCAGCCAACGCCAGGGCGCGGAAGGGGGCAACGTCCTGACTTTC.